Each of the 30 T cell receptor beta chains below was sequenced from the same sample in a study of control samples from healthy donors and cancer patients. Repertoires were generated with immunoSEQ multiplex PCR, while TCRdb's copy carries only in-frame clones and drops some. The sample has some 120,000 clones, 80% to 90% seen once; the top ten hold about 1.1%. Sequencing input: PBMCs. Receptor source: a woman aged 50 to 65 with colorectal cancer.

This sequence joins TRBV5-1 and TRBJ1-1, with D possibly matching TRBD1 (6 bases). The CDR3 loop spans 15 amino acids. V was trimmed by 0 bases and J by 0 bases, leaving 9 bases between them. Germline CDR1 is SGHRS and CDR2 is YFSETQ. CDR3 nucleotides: TGCGCCAGCAGCTTGGTAGGGGGGTTGAACACTGAAGCTTTCTTT. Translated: CASSLVGGLNTEAFF.

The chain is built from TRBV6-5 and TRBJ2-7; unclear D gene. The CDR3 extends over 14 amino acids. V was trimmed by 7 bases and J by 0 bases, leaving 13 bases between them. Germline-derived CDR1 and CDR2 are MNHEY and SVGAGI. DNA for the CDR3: TGTGCCAGCAAGACCCAAGGTGGCTCCTACGAGCAGTACTTC. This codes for CASKTQGGSYEQYF.

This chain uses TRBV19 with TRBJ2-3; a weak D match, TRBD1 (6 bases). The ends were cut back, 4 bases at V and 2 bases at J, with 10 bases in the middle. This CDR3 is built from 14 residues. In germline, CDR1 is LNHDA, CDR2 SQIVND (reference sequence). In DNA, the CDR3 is TGTGCCAGTAGTAGCCAGGGGACCACAGATACGCAGTATTTT. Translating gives CASSSQGTTDTQYF. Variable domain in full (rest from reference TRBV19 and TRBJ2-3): DGGITQSPKYLFRKEGQNVTLSCEQNLNHDAMYWYRQDPGQGLRLIYYSQIVNDFQKGDIAEGYSVSREKKESFPLTVTSAQKNPTAFYLCASSSQGTTDTQYFGPGTRLTVL.

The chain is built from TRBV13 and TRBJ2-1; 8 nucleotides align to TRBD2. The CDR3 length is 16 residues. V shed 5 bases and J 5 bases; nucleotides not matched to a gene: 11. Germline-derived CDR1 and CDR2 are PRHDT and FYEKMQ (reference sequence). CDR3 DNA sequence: TGTGCCAGCAGCGGGCAGAGAAGCGGGGGTAACAATGAGCAGTTCTTC. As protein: CASSGQRSGGNNEQFF.

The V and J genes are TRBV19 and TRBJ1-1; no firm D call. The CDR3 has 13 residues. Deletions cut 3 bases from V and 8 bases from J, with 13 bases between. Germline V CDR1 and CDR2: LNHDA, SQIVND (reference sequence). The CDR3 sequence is CASSIVAAREAFF. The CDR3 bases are TGTGCCAGTAGTATTGTGGCCGCTCGGGAAGCTTTCTTT.

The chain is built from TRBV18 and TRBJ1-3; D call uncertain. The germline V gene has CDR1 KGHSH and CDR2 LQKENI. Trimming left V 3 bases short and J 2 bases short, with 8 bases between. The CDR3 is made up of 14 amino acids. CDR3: CASSPLPTGNTIYF. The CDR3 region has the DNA TGTGCCAGCTCACCCCTGCCGACTGGAAACACCATATATTTT. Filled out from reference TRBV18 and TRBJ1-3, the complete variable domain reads NAGVMQNPRHLVRRRGQEARLRCSPMKGHSHVYWYRQLPEEGLKFMVYLQKENIIDESGMPKERFSAEFPKEGPSILRIQQVVRGDSAAYFCASSPLPTGNTIYFGEGSWLTVV.

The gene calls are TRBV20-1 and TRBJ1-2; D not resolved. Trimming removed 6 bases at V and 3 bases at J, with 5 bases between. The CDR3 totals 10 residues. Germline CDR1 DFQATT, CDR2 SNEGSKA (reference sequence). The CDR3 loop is CSAEYYGYTF. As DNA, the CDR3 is TGCAGTGCGGAGTACTATGGCTACACCTTC.

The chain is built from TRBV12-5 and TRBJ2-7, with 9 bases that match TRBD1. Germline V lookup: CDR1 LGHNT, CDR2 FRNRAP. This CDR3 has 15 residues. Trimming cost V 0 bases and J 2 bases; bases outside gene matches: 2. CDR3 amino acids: CASGLVTGGPYEQYF. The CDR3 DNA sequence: TGTGCTAGTGGTTTGGTAACAGGGGGCCCCTACGAGCAGTACTTC.

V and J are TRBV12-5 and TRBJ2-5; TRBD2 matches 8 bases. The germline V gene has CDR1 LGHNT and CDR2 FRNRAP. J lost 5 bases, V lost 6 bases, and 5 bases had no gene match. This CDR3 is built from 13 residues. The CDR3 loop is CASGPSGGETQYF. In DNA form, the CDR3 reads TGTGCTAGTGGACCAAGCGGGGGCGAGACCCAGTACTTC.

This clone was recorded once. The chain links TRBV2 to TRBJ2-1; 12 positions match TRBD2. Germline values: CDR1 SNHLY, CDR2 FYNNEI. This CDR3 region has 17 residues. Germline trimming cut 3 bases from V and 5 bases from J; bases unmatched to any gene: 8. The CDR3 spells CASSERLAGAKNNEQFF. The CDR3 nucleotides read TGTGCCAGCAGTGAGAGACTAGCGGGAGCTAAGAACAATGAGCAGTTCTTC.

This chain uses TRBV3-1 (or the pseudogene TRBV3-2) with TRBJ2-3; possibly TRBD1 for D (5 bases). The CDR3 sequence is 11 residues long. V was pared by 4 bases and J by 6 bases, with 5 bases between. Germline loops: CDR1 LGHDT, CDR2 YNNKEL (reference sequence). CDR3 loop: CASSPGDTQYF. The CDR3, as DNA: TGTGCCAGCAGCCCAGGGGATACGCAGTATTTT.

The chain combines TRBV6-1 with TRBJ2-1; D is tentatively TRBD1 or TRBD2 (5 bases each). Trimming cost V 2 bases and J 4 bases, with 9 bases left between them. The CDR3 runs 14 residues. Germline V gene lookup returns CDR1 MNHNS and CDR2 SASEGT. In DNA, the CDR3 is TGTGCCAGCAGTGAATCGGGACGATACAATGAGCAGTTCTTC. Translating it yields CASSESGRYNEQFF.

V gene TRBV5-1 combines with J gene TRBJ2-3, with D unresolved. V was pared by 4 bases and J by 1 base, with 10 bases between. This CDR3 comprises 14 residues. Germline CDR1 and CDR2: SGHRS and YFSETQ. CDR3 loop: CASSPNSGTDTQYF. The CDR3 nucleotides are TGCGCCAGCAGCCCCAATTCGGGCACAGATACGCAGTATTTT.

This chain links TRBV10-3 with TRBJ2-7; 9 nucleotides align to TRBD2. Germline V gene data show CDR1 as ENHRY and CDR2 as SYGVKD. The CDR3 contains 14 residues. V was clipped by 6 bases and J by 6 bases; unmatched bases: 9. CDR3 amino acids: CAIRIGTSLSEQYF. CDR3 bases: TGTGCCATCAGAATCGGGACTAGCCTCTCCGAGCAGTACTTC.

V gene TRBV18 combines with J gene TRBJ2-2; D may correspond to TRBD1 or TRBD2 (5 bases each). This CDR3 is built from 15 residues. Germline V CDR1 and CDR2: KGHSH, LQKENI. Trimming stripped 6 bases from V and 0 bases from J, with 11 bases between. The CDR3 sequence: CASSRDRTNTGELFF. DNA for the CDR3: TGTGCCAGCTCCCGGGACCGCACGAACACCGGGGAGCTGTTTTTT.

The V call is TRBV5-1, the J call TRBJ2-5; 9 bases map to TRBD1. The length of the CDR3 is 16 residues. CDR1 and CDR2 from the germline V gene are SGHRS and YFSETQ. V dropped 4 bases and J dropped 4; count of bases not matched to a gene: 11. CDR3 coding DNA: TGCGCCAGCAGCCCAAATCCGGGACAGGGAACAGAGACCCAGTACTTC. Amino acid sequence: CASSPNPGQGTETQYF.

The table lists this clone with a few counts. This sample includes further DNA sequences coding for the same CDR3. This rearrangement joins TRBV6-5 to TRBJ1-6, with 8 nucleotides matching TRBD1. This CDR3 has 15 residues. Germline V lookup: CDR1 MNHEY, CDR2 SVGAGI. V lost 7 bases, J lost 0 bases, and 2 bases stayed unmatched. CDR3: CASTGTGSYNSPLHF. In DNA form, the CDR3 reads TGTGCCAGCACCGGGACAGGCTCCTATAATTCACCCCTCCACTTT.

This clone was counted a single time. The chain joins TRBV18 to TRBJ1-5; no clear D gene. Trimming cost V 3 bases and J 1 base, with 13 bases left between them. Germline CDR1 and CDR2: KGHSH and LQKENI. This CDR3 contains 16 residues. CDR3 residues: CASSPAGKGSNQPQHF. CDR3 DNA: TGTGCCAGCTCACCGGCGGGGAAAGGGAGCAATCAGCCCCAGCATTTT.

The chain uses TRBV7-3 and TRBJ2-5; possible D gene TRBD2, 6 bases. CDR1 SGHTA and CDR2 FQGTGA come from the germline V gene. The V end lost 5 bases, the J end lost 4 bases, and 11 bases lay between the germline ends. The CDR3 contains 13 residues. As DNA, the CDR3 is TGTGCCAGCAGCCAGAGGCGGGGAGAGACCCAGTACTTC. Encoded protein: CASSQRRGETQYF.

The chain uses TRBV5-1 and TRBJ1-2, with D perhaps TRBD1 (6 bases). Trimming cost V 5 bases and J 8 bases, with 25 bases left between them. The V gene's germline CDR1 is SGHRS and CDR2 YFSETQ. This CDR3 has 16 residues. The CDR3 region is CASRPTGGAGDGGYTF. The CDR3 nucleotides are TGCGCCAGCAGACCTACCGGCGGAGCAGGGGACGGCGGCTACACCTTC.

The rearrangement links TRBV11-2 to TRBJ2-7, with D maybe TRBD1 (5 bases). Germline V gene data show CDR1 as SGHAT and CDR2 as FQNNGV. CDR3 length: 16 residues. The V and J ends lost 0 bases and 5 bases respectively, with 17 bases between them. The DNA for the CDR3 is TGTGCCAGCAGCTTAGATCTGGGGCAGGGTACCCACGAGCAGTACTTC. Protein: CASSLDLGQGTHEQYF.

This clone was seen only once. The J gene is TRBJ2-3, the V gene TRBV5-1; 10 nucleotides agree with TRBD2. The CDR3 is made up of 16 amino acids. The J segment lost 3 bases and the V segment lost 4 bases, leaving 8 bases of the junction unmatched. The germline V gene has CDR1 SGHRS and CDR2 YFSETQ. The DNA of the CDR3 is TGCGCCAGCAGCCAAAGCGGGGGGGCAGGGACAGATACGCAGTATTTT. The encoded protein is CASSQSGGAGTDTQYF. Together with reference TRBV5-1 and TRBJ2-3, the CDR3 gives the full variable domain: KAGVTQTPRYLIKTRGQQVTLSCSPISGHRSVSWYQQTPGQGLQFLFEYFSETQRNKGNFPGRFSGRQFSNSRSEMNVSTLELGDSALYLCASSQSGGAGTDTQYFGPGTRLTVL.

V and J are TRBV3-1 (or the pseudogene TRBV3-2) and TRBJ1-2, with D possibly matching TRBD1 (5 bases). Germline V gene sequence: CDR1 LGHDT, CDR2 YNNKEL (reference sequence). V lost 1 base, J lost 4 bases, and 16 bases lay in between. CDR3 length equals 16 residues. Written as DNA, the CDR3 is TGTGCCAGCAGCCAAGCTAGTCTGGGGGTTATCTATGGCTACACCTTC. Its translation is CASSQASLGVIYGYTF.

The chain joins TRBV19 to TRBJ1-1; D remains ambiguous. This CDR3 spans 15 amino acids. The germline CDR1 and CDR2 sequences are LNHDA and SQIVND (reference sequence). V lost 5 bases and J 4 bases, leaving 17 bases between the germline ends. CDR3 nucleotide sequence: TGTGCCAGTAGTCTAACAACGGGATTGGGCACTGAAGCTTTCTTT. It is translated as CASSLTTGLGTEAFF. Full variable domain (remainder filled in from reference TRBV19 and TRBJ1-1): DGGITQSPKYLFRKEGQNVTLSCEQNLNHDAMYWYRQDPGQGLRLIYYSQIVNDFQKGDIAEGYSVSREKKESFPLTVTSAQKNPTAFYLCASSLTTGLGTEAFFGQGTRLTVV.

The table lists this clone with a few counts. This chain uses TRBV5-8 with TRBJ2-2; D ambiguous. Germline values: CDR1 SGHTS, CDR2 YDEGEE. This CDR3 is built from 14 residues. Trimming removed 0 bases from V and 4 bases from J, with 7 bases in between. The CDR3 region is CASSLELFTGELFF. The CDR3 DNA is TGTGCCAGCAGCTTGGAACTCTTCACCGGGGAGCTGTTTTTT.

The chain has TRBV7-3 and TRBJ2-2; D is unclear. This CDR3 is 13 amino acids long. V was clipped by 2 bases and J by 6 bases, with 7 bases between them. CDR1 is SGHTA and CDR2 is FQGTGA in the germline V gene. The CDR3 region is CASSLVTAGELFF. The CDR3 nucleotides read TGTGCCAGCAGCTTAGTTACCGCCGGGGAGCTGTTTTTT. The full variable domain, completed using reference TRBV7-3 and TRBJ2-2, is GAGVSQTPSNKVTEKGKYVELRCDPISGHTALYWYRQSLGQGPEFLIYFQGTGAADDSGLPNDRFFAVRPEGSVSTLKIQRTERGDSAVYLCASSLVTAGELFFGEGSRLTVL.

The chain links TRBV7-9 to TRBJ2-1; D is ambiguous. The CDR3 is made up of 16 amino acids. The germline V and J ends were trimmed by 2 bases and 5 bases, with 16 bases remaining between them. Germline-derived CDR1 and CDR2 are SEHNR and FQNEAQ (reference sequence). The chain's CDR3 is CASSLSRHQENNEQFF. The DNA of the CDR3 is TGTGCCAGCAGCTTATCACGCCACCAGGAAAACAATGAGCAGTTCTTC.

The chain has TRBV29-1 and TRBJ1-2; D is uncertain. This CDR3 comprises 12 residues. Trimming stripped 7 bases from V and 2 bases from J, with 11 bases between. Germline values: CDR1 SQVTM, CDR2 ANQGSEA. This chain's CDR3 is CSAGGRNYGYTF. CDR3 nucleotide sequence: TGCAGCGCCGGCGGCAGAAACTATGGCTACACCTTC.

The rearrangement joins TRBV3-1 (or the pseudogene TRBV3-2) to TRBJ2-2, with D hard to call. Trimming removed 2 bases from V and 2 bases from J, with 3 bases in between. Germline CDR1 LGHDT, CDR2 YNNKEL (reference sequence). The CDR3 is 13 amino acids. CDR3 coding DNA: TGTGCCAGCAGCCAAATTAACACCGGGGAGCTGTTTTTT. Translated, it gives CASSQINTGELFF.

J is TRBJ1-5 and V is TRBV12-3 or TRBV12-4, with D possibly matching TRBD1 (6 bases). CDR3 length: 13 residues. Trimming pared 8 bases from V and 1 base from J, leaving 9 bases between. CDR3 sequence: CASGGASNQPQHF. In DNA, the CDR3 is TGTGCCAGCGGGGGGGCAAGCAATCAGCCCCAGCATTTT.